This T cell receptor beta chain was obtained from a study of cytomegalovirus exposure and HLA in healthy donors. PCR amplification relied on 60 Vbeta primers (plus 13 Jbeta primers). The repertoire was sequenced with immunoSEQ multiplex PCR; TCRdb's copy has only in-frame clones and lacks some. The sample carries about 170,000 clones, less than 85% recorded once. Study outcomes and limitations: Presence/absence analysis assumed near-uniform sequencing depth across donors.

About this clone itself: The target antigen is unknown.

This CDR3 is built from 14 residues. Germline loops: CDR1 SGDLS, CDR2 YYNGEE. Trimming took 0 bases from V and 7 from J; bases not matched to a gene: 4. Although they were nominally healthy when sampled, donors likely had unrecorded immune exposures. The sample consisted of PBMCs. The V call is TRBV9, the J call TRBJ2-3; 8 nucleotides match TRBD2. The receptor was isolated from a man between 18 and 29 years old in good health and CMV-seronegative. The DNA for the CDR3 is TGTGCCAGCAGCGTAGCTACGGGGGGGTATACGCAGTATTTT. It yields the protein CASSVATGGYTQYF.